This T cell receptor beta chain appears in the sequencing data of a study of metastatic and nonmetastatic thyroid tumors (dated by TCRdb to 2018 to 2021). About the investigation overall: Repertoires were compared across peripheral blood and tumor or nodule tissue samples from malignant and benign thyroid patients.

Before undergoing thyroid surgery, none of the patients had been given any kind of treatment. Using T-cell receptor beta sequencing, the researchers looked back retrospectively at clinical samples from patients, gathered between about 2011 and 2019. The investigation overall reported the following: In both blood and tumor samples, TCR beta diversity was reported to be significantly higher in malignant tumors than in benign nodules.

This clone was detected ten times or more. It has no known antigen specificity. Nothing much larger sits one base from this clone, and base qualities are not available. The germline V gene (reference sequence) sets CDR1 to DFQATT and CDR2 to SNEGSKA. A distance of 6 bases separates the germline ends of V and J, which lose 2 bases and 0 bases respectively. From the cysteine through the phenylalanine, the CDR3 covers 13 amino acids. Only the CDR3 region is kept as DNA, spanning 39 bases read in frame from base 1. Library creation used PCR. Sequencing took place on an Illumina HiSeq 4000. High-throughput sequencing was used to profile the TCR beta-chain CDR3 region of every patient. On the authors' methods: Drawing on CDR3 differences between clinicopathological groups, the researchers built a classifier meant to tell apart patients with distant-metastatic papillary thyroid cancer. The Shannon index was used to measure repertoire diversity, and the Morisita-Horn index was used to measure how similar tumor and blood repertoires were. TCRdb handled the public reads itself, with Q25 trimming in fastp and clone calling in MiXCR, and kept productive beta chains. Clone size and V and J calls follow TCRdb, not the original study. The sample profile shows around 20,000 clones; around 17% of them were found once. The ten top clones hold roughly 18% of the sample.

This receptor was identified in a male donor with papillary thyroid cancer or a benign thyroid nodule (not recorded which). Some clones in this sample may be carry-over from other donors' samples. This receptor chain uses TRBV20-1 and TRBJ2-3, with the D gene too uncertain to name. Material for sequencing was blood. The CDR3 region has the sequence CSARPLSTDTQYF. The DNA reads as follows: TGCAGTGCTAGACCTCTCAGCACAGATACGCAGTATTTT.